This T cell receptor (beta chain) was identified during a study of blood T cell repertoires in COVID-19. Per germline, CDR1 LGHNA and CDR2 YNFKEQ. Deletions cut 4 bases from V and 1 base from J, with 13 bases between. The CDR3 is 15 amino acids. Sequenced by immunoSEQ multiplex PCR; TCRdb stores in-frame clones only, minus some. The sample has 300,000 to 350,000 clones, roughly 90% seen once. Sequenced sample: peripheral blood. This sequence joins TRBV4-2 and TRBJ2-5, with a tentative D call TRBD1 (6 bases). The sequence was collected from a woman in her 30s with COVID-19, enrolled during active disease. The DNA of the CDR3 is TGTGCCAGCAGCCCGGTCGCCAGGGGCCAAGAGACCCAGTACTTC. Amino acids: CASSPVARGQETQYF.